Here is one T cell receptor beta chain with its context. Its antigen remains undetermined. Base qualities were left out, and no much larger clone turns up one base away. Other nucleotide sequences from this sample produce the same CDR3. These data are taken from a study of shared clonotypes between healthy human individuals (TCRdb year 2020). Study-level background: Three men and a couple of women, aged 18 to 49 years, made up the cohort. For each donor, CD4 naive and CD4 memory were each given three plates, CD8 naive was given two plates, and CD8 memory was given one plate. To estimate repertoire size and how much clonotype sharing occurs between individuals, the study deeply sequenced the blood TCR repertoires of five healthy adults. To increase sequencing depth and limit assay-specific biases, different laboratories used diverse techniques to prepare libraries and sequence TCR repertoires. Each donor's leukapheresis produced roughly between roughly 0.9 and 9 billion PBMCs. On the study overall, not on this receptor specifically: Rarefaction of sorted-subset datasets indicated incomplete sequencing despite the large sequencing depth. Larger estimated clonotype richness was generally found for naive subsets than for memory subsets. Sharing across several donors was observed for 5% to 6.5% of naive CD4, over 3% of naive CD8, about 2.3% of memory CD4, and around 0.4% of memory CD8 clonotypes. Sampling was restricted to blood, and TCR repertoires in tissues likely differ from the TCR repertoires found in blood. Pairwise subsampling led to the expectation that sequencing depth would affect the degree of clonotype sharing among donors. Because the study included only a small number of donors, the genetic and exposure-history diversity represented was limited. Compared with non-shared clonotypes, the clonotypes found in all four sorted-subset donors had higher generation probabilities.

Using the deep immunoSEQ assay, TCR CDR3 regions were amplified from genomic DNA by multiplex PCR. For each cell subset, the extracted genomic DNA was distributed evenly across all wells of several immunoSEQ 96-well plates, and each plate served as one replicate. Each replicate PCR for sorted subsets received approximately 220 ng genomic DNA, equal to tens of thousands of T cell genomes. Purified libraries were measured with a Qubit 3.0 fluorometer, size-checked on a Bioanalyzer 2100, and measured again with the KAPA Library Quantification kit. A separate single-read 150-cycle Illumina NextSeq 550 flow cell was used to sequence each immunoSEQ 96-well plate. As for the authors' bioinformatics: Because only junctional sequences without quality scores were contained in the immunoSEQ output, filtering matching that applied to full-length reads could not be performed. Sequences were annotated with PyIR, a Python wrapper for IgBLAST v1.9, and V/J genes and CDR3 were assigned using IMGT germline references. Reads were removed for weak V/J assignments (E-value above 1e-6), missing CDR3, stop codons, out-of-frame junctions, or ambiguous translated residues. V3J clonotypes were defined by identical inferred V gene, J gene, and CDR3 amino acid sequence. The percentage overlap between two repertoires was calculated by dividing the number of shared unique clonotypes by the size of the smaller repertoire. RTK rarefaction, the Chao1 estimator, and Recon v2.1 estimates of unobserved clonotypes were used to assess repertoire richness. Generation probabilities for all TCRbeta clonotypes obtained by the gDNA method from a few donors were computed using OLGA. The source is immuneACCESS, and TCRdb retained only in-frame sequences with V and J called. Part of the clones is not carried over; for the studies checked, unresolved V genes explain less than half of this, and the remainder is unexplained. Clonal size and the V and J genes are those of that table, whereas D and trimming came from the DNA. For this sample the table gives hundreds of thousands of clones, of which roughly 95% were detected only once. The ten largest clones capture 0.11% of the sample.

CD8 naive samples were CD45RO-negative cells positively selected for CCR7, giving a CD45RA+CCR7+ population that excluded TemRA cells. Healthy HIV-negative adults with no recently reported acute infections or vaccinations were included as donors. All donors were Caucasian adults living in Nashville, Tennessee, USA. After blood collection by leukapheresis, PBMCs were isolated using Ficoll-Histopaque density gradient centrifugation and then cryopreserved in the vapor phase of liquid nitrogen. Analytical flow cytometry was used to check the purity and quantity of each magnetically sorted T cell population. Each sorted fraction had its genomic DNA isolated and then quantified by UV absorbance on a Nanodrop 2000c. Source material: naive CD8+ T cells sorted from blood. The cell subset or site label of this sample denotes: CD45RA+CCR7+. The TCR was taken from a woman aged 25 to 45 in good health.

The sequence in DNA is TGTGCCAGCAGCTTAGATCCCTCGTACGAGCAGTACTTC. The resulting protein is CASSLDPSYEQYF. The rearrangement joined TRBV7-9 to TRBJ2-7, with the D segment identity uncertain. CDR3 length: 13 amino acids, cysteine to phenylalanine. Here the CDR3 DNA is all that survives: 39 bases in frame from base 1. Trimming at the junction amounts to 1 base on V and 4 bases on J, and the germline ends lie 8 bases apart. CDR1 and CDR2 are read off the germline V gene (reference sequence) as SEHNR and FQNEAQ.